This T cell receptor beta chain was documented in a study of blood T cell repertoires in COVID-19. Study overall: Some COVID-19 samples were acute and others convalescent; all came from the United States, Italy and Spain. Nucleic acid was either cDNA or gDNA, and it came from T cells, B-cell-depleted T cells, or PBMCs.

Authors' processing steps: Reference gene primer amplification gave estimated nucleated cell counts. Generated by immunoSEQ multiplex PCR, the TCRdb table keeps only in-frame clones and is missing some. V and J calls and clone size follow that table, whereas D and trimming were derived from the DNA. The sample records approximately 74,000 clones, approximately 80% being singletons. This CDR3 region has 13 residues. Germline V gene lookup returns CDR1 MNHEY and CDR2 SVGAGI. The junction had 14 bases not matched to a gene; V was cut back by 11 bases and J by 10 bases. The sample was peripheral blood. The clonotype originates from a woman of 80 years or more with active or convalescent COVID-19. The genes are TRBV6-5 and TRBJ2-1; 7 bases map to TRBD1. CDR3 bases: TGTGCCGGCGGTCCATCGCCACAGGGGGAGCAGTTCTTC. Translating gives CAGGPSPQGEQFF.